The rows below give T cell receptor beta chains drawn from one sample of a study of cytomegalovirus exposure and HLA in healthy donors. Profiled with immunoSEQ multiplex PCR; TCRdb holds only in-frame clones, not every one. The sample yields some 150,000 clones, approximately 77% seen once. Sequences were obtained from PBMCs. The receptors here all came from a woman aged 40 to 55 in good health and CMV-seronegative. CDR3s include the opening cysteine and the closing phenylalanine or tryptophan. The D gene is left open where the match is weak.

TRBJ1-1,12,TRBV29-1,NA,CSGMTENTEAFF
TRBJ1-2,14,TRBV2,NA,CASSESARGGGYTF
TRBJ2-5,16,TRBV5-4,TRBD2,CASSPGNSGGYETQYF
TRBJ1-1,14,TRBV7-8,NA,CASSLMAMNTEAFF
TRBJ2-1,15,TRBV5-1,TRBD1,CASSPPGQSRNEQFF
TRBJ2-2,20,TRBV4-1,NA,CASSQPRLHGQSPNTGELFF
TRBJ2-4,13,TRBV10-1,NA,CASSEGQRNIQYF
TRBJ1-2,12,TRBV29-1,NA,CSVESSNYGYTF
TRBJ1-2,16,TRBV7-8,NA,CASNLGGVTPRGVYTF
TRBJ2-6,18,TRBV5-1,NA,CASSSATETYSGANVLTF
TRBJ2-3,13,TRBV29-1,TRBD2,CSPGGGSTDTQYF
TRBJ1-3,14,TRBV18,NA,CASSPGPEGNTIYF
TRBJ2-1,16,TRBV12-5,TRBD1,CASGLLRQGPYNEQFF
TRBJ2-3,15,TRBV18,TRBD1,CASSRPTGSTDTQYF
TRBJ1-3,16,TRBV5-6,NA,CASSLLAGAAGNTIYF
TRBJ2-7,13,TRBV2,TRBD1,CASRGGTGLEQYF
TRBJ2-3,16,TRBV11-2,TRBD2,CASSFSTSGAGGTQYF
TRBJ2-5,12,TRBV15,NA,CATSRVGETQYF
TRBJ2-7,13,TRBV2,TRBD2,CASIGSGGFEQYF
TRBJ1-1,12,TRBV6-5,NA,CASSYLNAEAFF
TRBJ2-7,17,TRBV10-1,TRBD2,CASSETGVGTSVYEQYF
TRBJ1-3,14,TRBV2,TRBD1,CASEGALSGNTIYF
TRBJ2-3,16,TRBV5-1,NA,CASSLAGSGDTDTQYF
NA,15,TRBV10-3,TRBD1,CAISALQGASYEQYF
TRBJ1-4,16,TRBV5-1,NA,CASSIQGPATNEKLFF
TRBJ2-2,17,TRBV19,TRBD2,CASSPFFSGVGTGELFF
TRBJ1-6,16,TRBV27,NA,CASSLSQGRPSSPLHF
TRBJ1-2,16,TRBV5-6,TRBD1,CASSLGGQGAWYGYTF
TRBJ1-5,14,TRBV5-8,NA,CASSLGLGNQPQHF
TRBJ2-1,15,TRBV25-1,TRBD1,CASSVTGGPYNEQFF
TRBJ1-5,17,TRBV4-1,TRBD1,CASSPQITGGSNQPQHF
TRBJ2-3,16,TRBV19,NA,CASRYTTGGYRDTQYF
TRBJ2-5,17,TRBV11-3,TRBD1,CASSLGRGTALGETQYF
TRBJ1-4,14,TRBV19,TRBD1,CATSDRELGEKLFF
TRBJ1-2,16,TRBV2,TRBD1,CASKSQTGPTNYGYTF
TRBJ2-5,15,TRBV13,NA,CASSRDGEFRETQYF
TRBJ2-1,16,TRBV5-6,TRBD2,CASSLESGVERNEQFF
TRBJ1-6,14,TRBV19,NA,CASSSQGNNSPLHF
TRBJ1-1,14,TRBV19,NA,CASSSQQGYTEAFF
TRBJ2-1,14,TRBV15,TRBD1,CATSLDVLGQGTFF
TRBJ2-2,15,TRBV2,NA,CATMEGTRGTGELFF
TRBJ2-7,15,TRBV6-1,TRBD1,CASEAGGSASYEQYF
TRBJ1-1,14,TRBV4-3,NA,CASSQDRGLGEAFF
TRBJ2-7,11,TRBV7-2,NA,CASGLSYEQYF
TRBJ2-5,11,TRBV2,NA,CASSESETQYF
TRBJ1-2,16,TRBV6-5,TRBD1,CASSYLGQGKTYGYTF
TRBJ1-6,15,TRBV6-5,NA,CASSYSEEMGSPLHF
TRBJ1-2,17,TRBV19,TRBD1,CASSPKTGGSFNYGYTF
TRBJ2-5,16,TRBV5-1,TRBD1,CASSNRDRDHQETQYF
TRBJ1-2,14,TRBV7-9,NA,CASSFSSGNYGYTF
TRBJ2-7,20,TRBV19,TRBD2,CASSTGGPRTSGGATYEQYF
TRBJ2-6,17,TRBV27,TRBD1,CASSSGTGDPGANVLTF
TRBJ2-3,19,TRBV4-1,TRBD2,CASSQVGLAGASSTDTQYF
TRBJ1-2,14,TRBV5-1,TRBD1,CASSGGTANYGYTF
TRBJ1-2,14,TRBV19,TRBD1,CASGGQGANYGYTF
TRBJ1-4,16,TRBV7-2,TRBD1,CASNSRGGWDRAMKVF